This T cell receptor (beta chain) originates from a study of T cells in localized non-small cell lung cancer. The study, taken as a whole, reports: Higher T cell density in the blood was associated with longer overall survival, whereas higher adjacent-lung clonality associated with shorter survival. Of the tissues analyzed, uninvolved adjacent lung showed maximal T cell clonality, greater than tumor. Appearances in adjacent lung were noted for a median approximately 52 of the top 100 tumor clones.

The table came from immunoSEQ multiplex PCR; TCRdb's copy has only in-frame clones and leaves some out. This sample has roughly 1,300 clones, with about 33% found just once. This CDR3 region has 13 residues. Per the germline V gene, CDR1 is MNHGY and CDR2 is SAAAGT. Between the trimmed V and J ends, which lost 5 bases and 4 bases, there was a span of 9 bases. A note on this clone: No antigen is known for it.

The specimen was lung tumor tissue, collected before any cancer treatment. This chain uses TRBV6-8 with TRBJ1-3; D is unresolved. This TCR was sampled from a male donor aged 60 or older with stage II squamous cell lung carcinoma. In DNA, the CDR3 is TGTGCCAGCAGTGATCATAGGGGAAACACCATATATTTT. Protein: CASSDHRGNTIYF.